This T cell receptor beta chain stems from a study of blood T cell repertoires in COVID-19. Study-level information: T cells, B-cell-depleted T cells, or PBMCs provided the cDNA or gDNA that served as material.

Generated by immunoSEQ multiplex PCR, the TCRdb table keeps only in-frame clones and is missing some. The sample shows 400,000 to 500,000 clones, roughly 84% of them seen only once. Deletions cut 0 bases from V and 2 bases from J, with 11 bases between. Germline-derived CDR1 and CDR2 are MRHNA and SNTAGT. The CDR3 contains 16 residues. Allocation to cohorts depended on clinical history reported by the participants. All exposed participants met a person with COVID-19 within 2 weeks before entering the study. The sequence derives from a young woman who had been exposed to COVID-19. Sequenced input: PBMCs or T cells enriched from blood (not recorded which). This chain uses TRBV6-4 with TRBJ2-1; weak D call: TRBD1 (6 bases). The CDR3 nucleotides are TGTGCCAGCAGTGACTCGGCAGGGGTGCCCTACAATGAGCAGTTCTTC. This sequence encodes CASSDSAGVPYNEQFF.